This paragraph reports one T cell receptor beta chain. This entry belongs to a study of CD8 T cells in Susac syndrome. The RNA input was roughly 0.45 to 1 ug, and it was reverse transcribed with random hexamers. MiXCR, run by TCRdb on the immunoSEQ multiplex PCR reads, gives a single entry per CDR3 protein. The repertoire includes under 200,000 distinct CDR3 sequences, roughly 94% of them detected once, and approximately 0.11% sits in the top ten. In germline, CDR1 is SQVTM, CDR2 ANQGSEA. The trim removed 4 bases at V and 9 bases at J, leaving 17 bases unmatched. The CDR3 covers 16 residues. Specimen: CD4+ T cells from PBMCs. The sequence derives from a human donor with Susac syndrome. This chain links TRBV29-1 with TRBJ2-1, with 8 bases identical to TRBD2. CDR3 residues: CSVGFLAGGQMGEQFF. The DNA of the CDR3 is TGCAGCGTTGGCTTTCTGGCGGGGGGACAAATGGGTGAGCAGTTCTTC.